Below, 18 T cell receptor beta chains from the same sample are listed, as sequenced in a study of identical twins. TCRdb independently ran MiXCR on the 5' RACE reads; one entry per CDR3 protein. The sample carries around 570,000 distinct CDR3 sequences, approximately 10% recorded once. These data were also filed under a second study, of yellow fever vaccine responses in identical twins.

Sequencing was carried out using PBMCs. The source of these receptors is a woman aged 18-29 years in good health.

This clonotype has more than one count but fewer than ten. The chain is built from TRBV7-9 and TRBJ2-1, with 7 bases aligning to TRBD2. The CDR3 extends over 14 amino acids. From germline, CDR1 is SEHNR and CDR2 FQNEAQ (reference sequence). With 8 bases clipped from V and 3 bases from J, the junction kept 7 bases outside the gene matches. CDR3 in DNA: TGTGCCAGCTCTGGGGGGGATCTCTACAATGAGCAGTTCTTC. Protein: CASSGGDLYNEQFF.

The chain combines TRBV7-3 with TRBJ1-2; 8 bases line up with TRBD1. Germline values: CDR1 SGHTA, CDR2 FQGTGA. CDR3 length: 15 residues. Trimming removed 4 bases from V and 0 bases from J; junction bases left unmatched: 4. The CDR3 is CASSSSGGSNYGYTF. The CDR3 region has the DNA TGTGCCAGCAGCTCCTCAGGGGGCTCTAACTATGGCTACACCTTC.

The genes are TRBV29-1 and TRBJ2-6, with 9 bases matching TRBD1. With V trimmed by 6 bases and J by 0 bases, 6 bases remained unmatched. Germline CDR1 reads SQVTM; CDR2 reads ANQGSEA. The CDR3 contains 16 residues. In DNA form, the CDR3 reads TGCAGCGTGGGGGACAGGGAGAGCTCTGGGGCCAACGTCCTGACTTTC. It translates to CSVGDRESSGANVLTF.

The V call is TRBV3-1, the J call TRBJ2-6, with 8 bases that match TRBD1. The V gene's germline CDR1 is LGHDT and CDR2 YNNKEL (reference sequence). The ends lost 0 bases at V and 3 bases at J; junction bases unmatched: 7. This CDR3 spans 18 amino acids. The CDR3 coding sequence is TGTGCCAGCAGCCAAGAAGCTCAGGGGGCAGTTGGGGCCAACGTCCTGACTTTC. This encodes CASSQEAQGAVGANVLTF. The full variable domain, rest sourced from reference TRBV3-1 and TRBJ2-6, is DTAVSQTPKYLVTQMGNDKSIKCEQNLGHDTMYWYKQDSKKFLKIMFSYNNKELIINETVPNRFSPKSPDKAHLNLHINSLELGDSAVYFCASSQEAQGAVGANVLTFGAGSRLTVL.

The J gene is TRBJ2-1, the V gene TRBV29-1, with TRBD2 identical over 8 bases. The germline CDR1 and CDR2 sequences are SQVTM and ANQGSEA. The CDR3 loop spans 14 amino acids. The V segment lost 6 bases and the J segment 6 bases; nucleotides outside the gene matches: 10. In DNA, the CDR3 is TGCAGCGTGATGCCCAGCGGGAGCCCCAATGAGCAGTTCTTC. This codes for CSVMPSGSPNEQFF.

This clonotype appeared a few times. V is TRBV7-8 and J is TRBJ1-2; D possibly corresponds to TRBD1 (5 bases). V lost 5 bases and J 4 bases, leaving 14 bases between the germline ends. CDR1 is SGHVS, CDR2 FQNEAQ, per germline. The CDR3 is made up of 14 amino acids. The CDR3 loop reads CASSLGGTIYGYTF. Here the CDR3 DNA reads TGTGCCAGCAGCCTGGGGGGGACGATCTATGGCTACACCTTC.

This clonotype has ten or more counts. The rearrangement uses TRBV4-1 and TRBJ2-3, with TRBD2 matching 9 bases. Germline assignment: CDR1 MGHRA and CDR2 YSYEKL. The trim removed 2 bases at V and 4 bases at J, leaving 7 bases unmatched. The CDR3 is 16 residues long. In DNA form, the CDR3 reads TGCGCCAGCAGCCAAAAAAGCGGGGGGCTCGCAGATACGCAGTATTTT. Its protein is CASSQKSGGLADTQYF.

This clonotype was counted at least ten times. The V call is TRBV28, the J call TRBJ2-1; 12 bases match TRBD2. CDR3 length equals 17 residues. Germline assignment: CDR1 MDHEN and CDR2 SYDVKM. After removal of 5 bases from V and 3 bases from J, the junction contained 8 bases not matched to a gene. The CDR3 region has the DNA TGTGCCAGCAGTACTCAAGGACTAGCGGGAATCTACAATGAGCAGTTCTTC. It codes for CASSTQGLAGIYNEQFF.

The chain combines TRBV6-4 with TRBJ2-1, with 10 bases matching TRBD2. CDR1 and CDR2 from the germline V gene are MRHNA and SNTAGT. The CDR3 sequence is 16 residues long. V trimming: 0 bases; J trimming: 3 bases; junction bases outside the gene matches: 2. CDR3 sequence reads: CASSDSASGGYNEQFF. Written as DNA, the CDR3 is TGTGCCAGCAGTGACTCTGCTAGCGGGGGCTACAATGAGCAGTTCTTC.

This clonotype was observed many times. The chain combines TRBV2 with TRBJ2-1; D is uncertain. V was shortened by 10 bases and J by 6 bases, with 10 bases between the two germline ends. Germline CDR1 SNHLY, CDR2 FYNNEI. This CDR3 has 11 amino acids. Here the CDR3 DNA reads TGTGCCACCTACTTGGCCAATGAGCAGTTCTTC. This codes for CATYLANEQFF.

This clonotype has just a few counts. J is TRBJ1-4 and V is TRBV15; tentatively, D is TRBD1 (5 bases). The CDR3 has 15 amino acids. The V gene lost 0 bases and the J gene lost 8 bases, with 13 bases spanning the gap. Germline lookup yields CDR1 LNHNV and CDR2 YYDKDF (reference sequence). The DNA for the CDR3 is TGTGCCACCAGCAGAGATCGGGAAGGGGAAGAAAAACTGTTTTTT. It encodes CATSRDREGEEKLFF.

In its sample, this clonotype was seen a few times. J is TRBJ2-7 and V is TRBV7-9, with TRBD2 identical over 8 bases. Trimming at V came to 4 bases and at J to 6 bases, leaving 8 bases not matched to a gene. Germline CDR1 and CDR2: SEHNR and FQNEAQ (reference sequence). This CDR3 is built from 14 residues. Here the CDR3 reads CASSSGGRGVEQYF. CDR3 coding DNA: TGTGCCAGCAGCTCGGGAGGGAGAGGGGTCGAGCAGTACTTC. Full variable domain (outside the CDR3, taken from reference TRBV7-9 and TRBJ2-7): DTGVSQNPRHKITKRGQNVTFRCDPISEHNRLYWYRQTLGQGPEFLTYFQNEAQLEKSRLLSDRFSAERPKGSFSTLEIQRTEQGDSAMYLCASSSGGRGVEQYFGPGTRLTVT.

This clonotype was observed a few times. V usage is TRBV12-3 or TRBV12-4 and J usage is TRBJ2-3; TRBD1 aligns across 9 bases. The CDR3 consists of 14 residues. Trimming removed 5 bases from V and 6 bases from J; junction bases left unmatched: 6. CDR3 in DNA: TGTGCCAGCAGTCAACAGGGGGCAGGGGATACGCAGTATTTT. Its protein product is CASSQQGAGDTQYF.

The chain has TRBV20-1 and TRBJ2-1; D assignment may be TRBD1 or TRBD2 (5 bases each). The germline CDR1 and CDR2 sequences are DFQATT and SNEGSKA (reference sequence). This CDR3 comprises 12 residues. V lost 5 bases to trimming and J lost 8 bases, with 13 bases between them. CDR3 coding DNA: TGCAGTGCTCCCAGGGATAGCGATGAGCAGTTCTTC. This codes for CSAPRDSDEQFF.

This clonotype was counted ten times or more. V and J are TRBV29-1 and TRBJ2-7; D is perhaps TRBD1 (6 bases). V was pared by 6 bases and J by 4 bases, with 16 bases between. CDR1 and CDR2 (germline): SQVTM, ANQGSEA. This CDR3 region has 13 residues. This chain's CDR3 is CSVFNRDGYEQYF. The CDR3, as DNA: TGCAGCGTATTCAACAGGGATGGATACGAGCAGTACTTC.

The rearrangement joins TRBV7-3 to TRBJ2-1; D not resolved. This CDR3 contains 15 residues. Trimming took 0 bases from V and 1 from J, leaving 7 bases between them. Germline V gene lookup returns CDR1 SGHTA and CDR2 FQGTGA. The CDR3 DNA sequence: TGTGCCAGCAGCTTAACGTTGAAGTCCTACAATGAGCAGTTCTTC. Encoded protein: CASSLTLKSYNEQFF.

This clonotype was counted many times. The J gene is TRBJ2-6, the V gene TRBV4-2; D remains ambiguous. The CDR3 runs 20 residues. V was clipped by 0 bases and J by 0 bases, with 18 bases between them. Germline-derived CDR1 and CDR2 are LGHNA and YNFKEQ. CDR3 amino acids: CASSQDRTELFSSGANVLTF. The CDR3 DNA reads TGTGCCAGCAGCCAAGATCGGACGGAGCTCTTTAGCTCTGGGGCCAACGTCCTGACTTTC.

The chain is built from TRBV28 and TRBJ2-2; the match to TRBD1 covers 9 bases. CDR1 and CDR2 from the germline V gene are MDHEN and SYDVKM. The CDR3 is 16 residues long. V shed 0 bases and J 6 bases; nucleotides not matched to a gene: 5. CDR3 nucleotides: TGTGCCAGCAGTTTATGGGACAGGGGAGGCGCCGGGGAGCTGTTTTTT. Residues: CASSLWDRGGAGELFF.